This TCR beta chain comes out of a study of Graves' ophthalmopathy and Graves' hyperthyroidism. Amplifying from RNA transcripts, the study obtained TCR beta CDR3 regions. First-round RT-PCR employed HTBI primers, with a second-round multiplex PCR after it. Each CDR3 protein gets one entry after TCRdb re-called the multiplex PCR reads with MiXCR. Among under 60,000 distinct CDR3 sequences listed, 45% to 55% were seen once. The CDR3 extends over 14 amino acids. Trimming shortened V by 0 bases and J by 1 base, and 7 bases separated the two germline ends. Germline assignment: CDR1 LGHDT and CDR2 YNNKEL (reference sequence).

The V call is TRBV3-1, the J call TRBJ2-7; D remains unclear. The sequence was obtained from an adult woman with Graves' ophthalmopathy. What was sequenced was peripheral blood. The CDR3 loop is CASSQDTVSYEQYF. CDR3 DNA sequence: TGTGCCAGCAGCCAAGATACGGTGTCCTACGAGCAGTACTTC.